A single sample gave rise to the 4 T cell receptor beta chains below, sequenced in a study of cytomegalovirus exposure and HLA in healthy donors. The PCR made use of 60 Vbeta and 13 Jbeta primers. Sequenced by immunoSEQ multiplex PCR; TCRdb stores in-frame clones only, minus some. The sample yields about 180,000 clones, roughly 75% seen once. The sample comprised PBMCs. All receptors derive from a woman aged 25 to 39 in good health and CMV-seronegative.

This clone was picked up a small number of times. The CDR3 DNA follows: TGTGCCAGCAGTTACGGCGGAATTCACAATGAGCAGTTCTTC. This translates into CASSYGGIHNEQFF. The V call is TRBV6-5, the J call TRBJ2-1; D is ambiguous. Trimming took off 2 bases at V and 5 bases at J, with 10 bases between the two ends. The CDR3 totals 14 residues. Looked up from germline, CDR1 is MNHEY and CDR2 is SVGAGI.

The chain employs TRBV29-1 and TRBJ1-2; a possible D gene is TRBD1 (6 bases). CDR1 is SQVTM, CDR2 ANQGSEA, per germline. V shed 2 bases and J shed 4 bases, with 14 bases lying between them. The CDR3 totals 14 residues. The chain's CDR3 is CSVEPTGRVYGYTF. The DNA of the CDR3 is TGCAGCGTTGAACCTACAGGGAGGGTCTATGGCTACACCTTC.

The chain couples TRBV5-8 to TRBJ2-1; D is perhaps TRBD1 (7 bases). V lost 1 base and J 0 bases, leaving 11 bases between the germline ends. The germline gives CDR1 SGHTS, CDR2 YDEGEE. This CDR3 contains 16 residues. CDR3 sequence (DNA): TGTGCCAGCAGCTTGCGGGGGACAGCCTCCTACAATGAGCAGTTCTTC. Encoded protein: CASSLRGTASYNEQFF.

The chain carries TRBV29-1 and TRBJ1-6, with TRBD1 identical over 9 bases. The CDR3 runs 13 residues. Unmatched junction bases numbered 2, after V lost 4 bases and J lost 7 bases. Per germline, CDR1 SQVTM and CDR2 ANQGSEA. CDR3 DNA: TGCAGCGTTGGGACAGGGGTAAATTCACCCCTCCACTTT. It codes for CSVGTGVNSPLHF.